Listed below are T cell receptor beta chains from one sample, sequenced in a study of graft-versus-host responses after intestinal transplantation. Some clones are missing from TCRdb's copy, which holds only in-frame ones; the method was immunoSEQ multiplex PCR. In the table there are about 81,000 clones, about 89% of which are singletons. No antigens are known for them. The sample consisted of unstimulated CD4+ T cells sorted from spleen or lymph node cells, taken before intestinal transplant. The receptors come from a human donor who received an intestinal transplant. CDR3s include the opening cysteine and the closing phenylalanine or tryptophan. The D gene is left open where the match is weak. The size entry is marked missing in some rows and otherwise reads once, few, many or a size class.

v_call,d_call,clone_size,j_call,cdr3_aa,cdr3_nt
TRBV6-1,-,-,TRBJ2-3,CASSGRGTDTQYF,TGTGCCAGCAGTGGGAGGGGCACAGATACGCAGTATTTT
TRBV5-6,-,-,TRBJ1-4,CASSKGGLATNEKLFF,TGTGCCAGCAGCAAGGGGGGACTAGCAACTAATGAAAAACTGTTTTTT
TRBV7-2,TRBD1,few,TRBJ2-5,CASSSRSGGSLETQYF,TGTGCCAGCAGCTCCCGATCAGGGGGCTCTTTGGAGACCCAGTACTTC
TRBV7-3,-,-,TRBJ1-1,CASSLGRNTEAFF,TGTGCCAGCAGCCTCGGTCGGAACACTGAAGCTTTCTTT
TRBV2,-,-,TRBJ2-7,CASSGLVYEQYF,TGTGCCAGCAGTGGACTAGTCTACGAGCAGTACTTC
TRBV7-8,-,-,TRBJ2-7,CASSFGLSTSYEQYF,TGTGCCAGCAGCTTCGGACTCTCTACCTCCTACGAGCAGTACTTC
TRBV10-2,TRBD1,few,TRBJ1-6,CASSGTGGNSPLHF,TGCGCCAGCAGTGGGACAGGGGGAAATTCACCCCTCCACTTT
TRBV29-1,-,once,TRBJ2-7,CSVGPAVRGHEQYF,TGCAGCGTTGGACCCGCCGTGCGGGGTCACGAGCAGTACTTC
TRBV29-1,TRBD1,-,TRBJ2-1,CSVGDRANEQFF,TGCAGCGTGGGGGACAGGGCAAATGAGCAGTTCTTC
TRBV30,-,-,TRBJ1-2,CAWSPGLYGYTF,TGTGCCTGGAGCCCAGGCCTCTATGGCTACACCTTC
TRBV5-1,-,once,TRBJ2-5,CASSLAPKGEETQYF,TGCGCCAGCAGCTTGGCACCCAAGGGGGAAGAGACCCAGTACTTC
TRBV11-2,-,-,TRBJ2-5,CASSLLARVDQETQYF,TGTGCCAGCAGCCTATTGGCCCGGGTAGACCAAGAGACCCAGTACTTC
TRBV5-8,-,-,TRBJ1-2,CASSPTSRVRGYTF,TGTGCCAGCAGCCCCACCTCCAGGGTACGCGGCTACACCTTC
TRBV7-8,-,-,TRBJ2-7,CASSPAQGLGNEQYF,TGTGCCAGCAGCCCCGCGCAGGGGCTAGGGAACGAGCAGTACTTC
TRBV28,-,once,TRBJ2-7,CASSFTVSEQYF,TGTGCCAGCAGTTTTACAGTCTCCGAGCAGTACTTC
TRBV18,-,few,TRBJ2-1,CASSPYRSSYNEQFF,TGTGCCAGCTCACCCTACAGGAGCTCCTACAATGAGCAGTTCTTC
TRBV7-6,TRBD1,-,TRBJ2-2,CASAPGQGAQGGELFF,TGTGCCAGCGCCCCCGGGCAGGGGGCGCAGGGCGGGGAGCTGTTTTTT
TRBV7-9,TRBD2,-,TRBJ2-5,CASSLGAGVKETQYF,TGTGCCAGCAGCTTAGGTGCGGGAGTAAAGGAGACCCAGTACTTC
TRBV5-1,TRBD2,-,TRBJ2-3,CASSLGLAAPDTQYF,TGCGCCAGCAGCTTGGGGCTAGCGGCCCCTGATACGCAGTATTTT
TRBV18,-,-,TRBJ1-1,CASSPSFNRHLKGAFF,TGTGCCAGCTCACCATCATTTAACAGGCATCTTAAGGGAGCTTTCTTT
TRBV6-6,-,-,TRBJ2-1,CASSWGLSNEQFF,TGTGCCAGCAGTTGGGGACTGAGCAATGAGCAGTTCTTC
TRBV6-4,TRBD2,-,TRBJ2-7,CASSDFGLAVFPSYEQYF,TGTGCCAGCAGTGACTTTGGACTAGCGGTCTTTCCTTCCTACGAGCAGTACTTC
TRBV29-1,-,-,TRBJ1-2,CSVDGVYGYTF,TGCAGCGTTGACGGAGTTTATGGCTACACCTTC
TRBV10-1,-,-,TRBJ2-5,CASSEGGPMETQYF,TGCGCCAGCAGTGAGGGAGGGCCGATGGAGACCCAGTACTTC
TRBV18,-,-,TRBJ2-5,CASSPRQTQETQYF,TGTGCCAGCTCACCACGACAGACCCAAGAGACCCAGTACTTC
TRBV28,TRBD1,-,TRBJ1-1,CASSSGGTGRTEAFF,TGTGCCAGCAGTTCGGGGGGGACAGGGAGGACTGAAGCTTTCTTT
TRBV5-1,TRBD2,-,TRBJ2-5,CASSLGLAGDTGQETQYF,TGCGCCAGCAGCTTGGGTTTAGCGGGAGATACGGGCCAAGAGACCCAGTACTTC
TRBV5-1,TRBD1,-,TRBJ2-5,CASSSGQGLAQYF,TGCGCCAGCAGCTCGGGACAGGGCTTGGCCCAGTACTTC
TRBV14,-,-,TRBJ1-1,CASSQVVRGSQAFF,TGTGCCAGCAGCCAAGTGGTACGAGGCAGCCAAGCTTTCTTT
TRBV7-8,-,-,TRBJ1-1,CASSPRRSGGAFF,TGTGCCAGCAGCCCGCGGAGGAGCGGTGGAGCTTTCTTT
TRBV7-2,TRBD2,once,TRBJ2-1,CASSLHRGGAYNEQFF,TGTGCCAGCAGCTTACATCGGGGGGGCGCCTACAATGAGCAGTTCTTC
TRBV28,-,-,TRBJ2-1,CASRQGSNEQFF,TGTGCCAGCAGACAGGGCTCGAATGAGCAGTTCTTC
TRBV5-6,-,-,TRBJ2-4,CASSLFYGLAKNIQYF,TGTGCCAGCAGCTTGTTTTATGGGCTAGCCAAAAACATTCAGTACTTC
TRBV9,TRBD2,once,TRBJ2-3,CASSASGSSTDTQYF,TGTGCCAGCAGCGCTAGCGGGTCTAGCACAGATACGCAGTATTTT
TRBV6-5,-,-,TRBJ1-5,CASSTVGDSNQPQHF,TGTGCCAGCAGCACCGTGGGAGACAGCAATCAGCCCCAGCATTTT
TRBV7-9,-,-,TRBJ2-2,CASSFVRILNTGELFF,TGTGCCAGCAGCTTCGTTCGAATACTGAACACCGGGGAGCTGTTTTTT
TRBV28,-,-,TRBJ2-3,CASRPLGQTKVGTDTQYF,TGTGCCAGCAGACCCCTAGGACAAACCAAAGTGGGCACAGATACGCAGTATTTT
TRBV27,TRBD2,once,TRBJ2-7,CASSLRATSGRSNEQYF,TGTGCCAGCAGTTTAAGGGCCACTAGCGGGAGATCCAACGAGCAGTACTTC
TRBV9,TRBD2,-,TRBJ2-3,CASSVGGSKTDTQYF,TGTGCCAGCAGCGTAGGCGGGAGTAAAACAGATACGCAGTATTTT
TRBV21-1,-,few,TRBJ1-2,CSRGMYWDTLYGYTF,TGTTCCAGGGGGATGTACTGGGACACCCTCTATGGCTACACCTTC
TRBV9,TRBD1,once,TRBJ2-3,CASSPQGGQVGTDTQYF,TGTGCCAGCAGCCCCCAAGGAGGACAGGTGGGCACAGATACGCAGTATTTT
TRBV10-2,-,-,TRBJ2-7,CASSMTAERGYEQYF,TGCGCCAGCAGTATGACCGCGGAACGGGGTTACGAGCAGTACTTC
TRBV11-3,-,-,TRBJ2-2,CASSLEASGELFF,TGTGCCAGCAGCTTAGAAGCTAGCGGGGAGCTGTTTTTT
TRBV5-1,-,once,TRBJ1-5,CASSLEYGNQPQHF,TGCGCCAGCAGCTTGGAGTACGGGAATCAGCCCCAGCATTTT
TRBV10-3,-,-,TRBJ1-2,CAISPSGVNYGYTF,TGTGCCATCAGCCCTTCAGGGGTTAACTATGGCTACACCTTC
TRBV28,-,-,TRBJ1-5,CASIGGGDQPQHF,TGTGCCAGCATCGGGGGGGGCGATCAGCCCCAGCATTTT
TRBV5-1,TRBD2,few,TRBJ2-7,CASSLGPGGDEQYF,TGCGCCAGCAGCTTGGGGCCGGGAGGGGACGAGCAGTACTTC
TRBV27,TRBD2,-,TRBJ2-1,CASPSLPGLQTNNEQFF,TGTGCCAGCCCCTCTCTCCCGGGACTACAAACAAACAATGAGCAGTTCTTC
TRBV25-1,TRBD1,-,TRBJ2-3,CASSESGTVTDTQYF,TGTGCCAGCAGTGAATCTGGGACAGTCACAGATACGCAGTATTTT
TRBV28,TRBD2,-,TRBJ2-1,CASSFLGVAGGYNEQFF,TGTGCCAGCAGTTTCCTCGGGGTAGCGGGAGGCTACAATGAGCAGTTCTTC
TRBV6-5,-,-,TRBJ1-1,CASSYGPTGHTEAFF,TGTGCCAGCAGTTACGGGCCGACAGGCCACACTGAAGCTTTCTTT
TRBV11-2,TRBD1,-,TRBJ2-3,CASSLGQGGTDTQYF,TGTGCCAGCAGCCTGGGACAGGGGGGGACAGATACGCAGTATTTT
TRBV5-1,TRBD1,-,TRBJ2-7,CASSPDRDEQYF,TGCGCCAGCAGCCCGGACAGGGACGAGCAGTACTTC
TRBV20-1,-,once,TRBJ2-1,CSATITDEQFF,TGCAGTGCAACAATAACCGATGAGCAGTTCTTC
TRBV28,-,-,TRBJ2-7,CATTSLYPSYEQYF,TGTGCCACCACCTCTCTCTACCCCTCCTACGAGCAGTACTTC